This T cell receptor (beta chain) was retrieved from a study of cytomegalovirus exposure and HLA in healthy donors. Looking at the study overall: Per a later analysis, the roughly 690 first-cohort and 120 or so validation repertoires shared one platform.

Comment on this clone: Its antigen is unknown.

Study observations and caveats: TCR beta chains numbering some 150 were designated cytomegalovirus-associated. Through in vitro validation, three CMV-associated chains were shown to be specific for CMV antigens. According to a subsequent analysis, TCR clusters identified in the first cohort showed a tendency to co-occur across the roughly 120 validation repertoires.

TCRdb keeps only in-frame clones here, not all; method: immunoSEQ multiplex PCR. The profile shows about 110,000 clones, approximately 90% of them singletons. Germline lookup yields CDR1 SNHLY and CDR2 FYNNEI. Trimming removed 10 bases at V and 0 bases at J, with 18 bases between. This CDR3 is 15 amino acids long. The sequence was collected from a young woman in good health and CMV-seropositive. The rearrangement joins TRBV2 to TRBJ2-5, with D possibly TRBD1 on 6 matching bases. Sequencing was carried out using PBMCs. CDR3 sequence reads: CATFRDTRYQETQYF. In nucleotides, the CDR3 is TGTGCCACGTTCCGGGACACTCGGTACCAAGAGACCCAGTACTTC.